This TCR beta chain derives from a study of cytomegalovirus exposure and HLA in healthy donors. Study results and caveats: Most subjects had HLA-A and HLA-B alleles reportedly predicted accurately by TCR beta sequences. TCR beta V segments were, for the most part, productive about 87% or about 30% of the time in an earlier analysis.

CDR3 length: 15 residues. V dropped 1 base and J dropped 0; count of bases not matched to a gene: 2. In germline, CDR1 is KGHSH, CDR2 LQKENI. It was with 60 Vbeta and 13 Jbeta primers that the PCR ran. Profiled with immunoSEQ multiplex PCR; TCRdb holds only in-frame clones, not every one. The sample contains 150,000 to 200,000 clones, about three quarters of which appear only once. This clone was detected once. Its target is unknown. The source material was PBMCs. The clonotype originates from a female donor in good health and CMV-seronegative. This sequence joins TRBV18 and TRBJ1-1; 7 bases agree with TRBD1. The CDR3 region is CASSPQGAVNTEAFF. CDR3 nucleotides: TGTGCCAGCTCACCACAGGGGGCCGTGAACACTGAAGCTTTCTTT. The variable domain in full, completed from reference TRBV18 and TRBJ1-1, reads NAGVMQNPRHLVRRRGQEARLRCSPMKGHSHVYWYRQLPEEGLKFMVYLQKENIIDESGMPKERFSAEFPKEGPSILRIQQVVRGDSAAYFCASSPQGAVNTEAFFGQGTRLTVV.